Below are 26 T cell receptor beta chains sequenced from a single sample in a study of blood T cell repertoires in COVID-19. Generated by immunoSEQ multiplex PCR, the TCRdb table keeps only in-frame clones and is missing some. The sample holds about 150,000 clones, approximately 91% seen once. Sequenced sample: peripheral blood. These receptors all come from a man younger than 30 with COVID-19, enrolled during active disease.

CDR3 coding DNA: TGTGCCAGCAGTTACTTGGACAGGCGCGAGCAGTACTTC. This sequence encodes CASSYLDRREQYF. The J gene is TRBJ2-7, the V gene TRBV6-5, with 7 nucleotides matching TRBD1. CDR1 and CDR2 (germline): MNHEY, SVGAGI. The CDR3 totals 13 residues. V shed 1 base and J 6 bases; nucleotides not matched to a gene: 3.

The rearrangement links TRBV2 to TRBJ1-2; the D is unclear. This CDR3 is 14 amino acids long. With 4 bases removed from V and 0 bases from J, the gap between germline ends came to 9 bases. Looked up from germline, CDR1 is SNHLY and CDR2 is FYNNEI. CDR3 DNA sequence: TGTGCCAGCAGTGCTCTTTTTGCTAACTATGGCTACACCTTC. Its translation is CASSALFANYGYTF.

V gene TRBV6-2 or TRBV6-3 combines with J gene TRBJ2-7, with D hard to call. The CDR3 runs to 12 residues. V shed 4 bases and J shed 7 bases, with 11 bases lying between them. Germline CDR1 is MNHEY and CDR2 is SVGEGT. The CDR3 loop is CASSSNLEEQYF. In DNA, the CDR3 is TGTGCCAGCAGTTCGAACCTAGAAGAGCAGTACTTC.

The chain carries TRBV7-9 and TRBJ1-5, with 8 positions matching TRBD1. CDR3 length equals 15 residues. Germline CDR1 SEHNR, CDR2 FQNEAQ (reference sequence). Losses at the gene ends were 7 bases for V and 6 bases for J; bases not matched to a gene: 11. CDR3 DNA: TGTGCCAGCACCAAGACAGGGGACGAGAGTCAGCCCCAGCATTTT. Residues: CASTKTGDESQPQHF.

Of note for this clone: This sample also contains other DNA sequences that code for the same CDR3. The chain has TRBV5-6 and TRBJ2-7; 8 positions agree with TRBD1. V shed 4 bases and J 3 bases; nucleotides not matched to a gene: 6. Germline V lookup: CDR1 SGHDT, CDR2 YYEEEE. The CDR3 spans 14 residues. The CDR3 DNA reads as TGTGCCAGCAGCCCCGGACAGGGAAACTACGAGCAGTACTTC. It encodes CASSPGQGNYEQYF.

The rearrangement links TRBV4-2 to TRBJ2-4; D not resolved. The CDR3 contains 14 residues. V dropped 0 bases and J dropped 6 bases, with 9 bases sitting between them. Germline assignment: CDR1 LGHNA and CDR2 YNFKEQ. For the CDR3, the DNA is TGTGCCAGCAGCCAAGATACAGATTCAAACATTCAGTACTTC. Residues: CASSQDTDSNIQYF.

The chain joins TRBV4-3 to TRBJ2-7; 7 bases fit TRBD1. Germline CDR1 is LGHNA and CDR2 is YSLEER. The CDR3 is made up of 17 amino acids. V shed 3 bases and J 0 bases; nucleotides not matched to a gene: 11. The chain's CDR3 is CASSHSDRWDSSYEQYF. DNA for the CDR3: TGCGCCAGCAGCCATAGTGATCGATGGGACAGCTCCTACGAGCAGTACTTC.

This chain connects TRBV5-1 to TRBJ2-7; 9 bases line up with TRBD1. The ends lost 4 bases at V and 4 bases at J; junction bases unmatched: 6. This CDR3 is 14 amino acids long. Germline V gene data show CDR1 as SGHRS and CDR2 as YFSETQ. CDR3 nucleotides: TGCGCCAGCAGCCCCGGGACAGGGCCTTACGAGCAGTACTTC. It translates to CASSPGTGPYEQYF.

The chain is built from TRBV27 and TRBJ2-7; the match to TRBD1 covers 8 bases. The CDR3 contains 14 residues. Trimming at V came to 5 bases and at J to 4 bases, leaving 7 bases not matched to a gene. Per germline, CDR1 MNHEY and CDR2 SMNVEV (reference sequence). The CDR3 reads CASSVTGAGYEQYF. Here the CDR3 DNA reads TGTGCCAGCAGTGTGACAGGGGCTGGATACGAGCAGTACTTC.

The chain has TRBV30 and TRBJ1-2; TRBD1 matches at 10 bases. The CDR3 has 13 residues. From germline, CDR1 is GTSNPN and CDR2 SVGIG (reference sequence). Trimming cost V 1 base and J 7 bases; bases outside gene matches: 3. DNA of the CDR3: TGTGCCTGGAGTGCCGGGGACAGGGGTGGCTACACCTTC. Its protein is CAWSAGDRGGYTF.

This clone was found once. This chain connects TRBV5-8 to TRBJ2-5; 12 bases fit TRBD1. Germline V gene data show CDR1 as SGHTS and CDR2 as YDEGEE. V lost 4 bases, J lost 4 bases, and 8 bases stayed unmatched. The CDR3 loop spans 16 amino acids. The CDR3, as DNA: TGTGCCAGCAGCAAGGGACAGGGGGCTTCGGGAGAGACCCAGTACTTC. Protein sequence: CASSKGQGASGETQYF.

The chain couples TRBV7-9 to TRBJ2-7, with D maybe TRBD2 (5 bases). CDR3 length equals 12 residues. Per germline, CDR1 SEHNR and CDR2 FQNEAQ (reference sequence). V was cut by 5 bases and J by 2 bases, with 7 bases left in between. CDR3 sequence reads: CASSIGTYEQYF. CDR3 coding DNA: TGTGCCAGCAGCATCGGGACCTACGAGCAGTACTTC.

The table lists this clone with a count of one. The chain carries TRBV7-8 and TRBJ2-3; 11 bases are a match to TRBD2. V lost 5 bases, J lost 6 bases, and 10 bases stayed unmatched. The CDR3 is 16 residues long. Germline V gene lookup returns CDR1 SGHVS and CDR2 FQNEAQ. This CDR3 reads CASSPLAGVGGDTQYF. The CDR3 region has the DNA TGTGCCAGCAGCCCACTAGCGGGAGTCGGCGGGGATACGCAGTATTTT.

The V gene is TRBV19, the J gene TRBJ2-3; 8 bases line up with TRBD1. There are 16 residues in the CDR3. Per the germline V gene, CDR1 is LNHDA and CDR2 is SQIVND (reference sequence). With 3 bases clipped from V and 5 bases from J, the junction kept 10 bases outside the gene matches. CDR3 in amino acids: CASSIGQGARVDTQYF. CDR3 nucleotides: TGTGCCAGTAGTATCGGTCAGGGGGCGCGAGTAGATACGCAGTATTTT.

On this clone: One end of the junction varies from germline; a read error may be responsible. This chain links TRBV13 with TRBJ2-1; 10 bases agree with TRBD2. Germline assignment: CDR1 PRHDT and CDR2 FYEKMQ (reference sequence). This CDR3 spans 16 amino acids. CDR3 sequence reads: CASSPRPGLAFPLGIF. In DNA form, the CDR3 reads TGTGCCAGCAGCCCCCGACCGGGACTAGCGTTCCCCTTGGGGATCTTC.

This rearrangement joins TRBV21-1 to TRBJ1-5; the D call in the table, TRBD1, was not verified against the DNA. TRBV21-1 is reported as a pseudogene. CDR3 length: 18 residues. The DNA for the CDR3 is TGTGCCAGCAGCACCGGGACAGGAGGGGCCTATAGCAATCAGCCCCAGCATTTT. This encodes CASSTGTGGAYSNQPQHF.

The gene calls are TRBV4-3 and TRBJ2-1; TRBD2 agrees at 7 bases. With V trimmed by 1 base and J by 10 bases, 13 bases remained unmatched. This CDR3 has 16 amino acids. Germline CDR1 reads LGHNA; CDR2 reads YSLEER. This CDR3 reads CASSQGSPGGITEQFF. The CDR3 nucleotides read TGCGCCAGCAGCCAAGGGTCCCCGGGAGGAATTACCGAGCAGTTCTTC.

This clone was picked up one time. V usage is TRBV10-3 and J usage is TRBJ2-7; TRBD2 matches at 8 bases. Germline trimming cut 6 bases from V and 0 bases from J; bases unmatched to any gene: 4. This CDR3 is built from 14 residues. Germline CDR1 reads ENHRY; CDR2 reads SYGVKD. The CDR3 DNA reads TGTGCCATCAGCGTAGCGGGAAGCTCCTACGAGCAGTACTTC. Protein sequence: CAISVAGSSYEQYF.

The rearrangement uses TRBV6-5 and TRBJ2-2, with D tentatively TRBD2 (6 bases). Germline CDR1 reads MNHEY; CDR2 reads SVGAGI. This CDR3 comprises 13 residues. Trimming left V 4 bases short and J 5 bases short, with 8 bases between. As DNA, the CDR3 is TGTGCCAGCAGTTTTGGGGGGACCGGGGAGCTGTTTTTT. Translation gives CASSFGGTGELFF.

The gene calls are TRBV28 and TRBJ1-1; 11 positions agree with TRBD1. CDR3 length: 13 residues. CDR1 and CDR2 (germline): MDHEN, SYDVKM. Unmatched junction bases numbered 4, after V lost 2 bases and J lost 11 bases. CDR3 bases: TGTGCCAGCAGTTTACCGGACAGGGGGCATGCTTTCTTT. Amino acids: CASSLPDRGHAFF.

The rearrangement uses TRBV20-1 and TRBJ2-7; possibly TRBD2 for D (7 bases). The V end was cut by 3 bases, the J end by 2 bases, with 20 bases between. The CDR3 has 16 residues. CDR1 DFQATT and CDR2 SNEGSKA come from the germline V gene (reference sequence). In DNA form, the CDR3 reads TGCAGTGCTAGTTGGGGGGGGGCCTCGACAGCCTACGAGCAGTACTTC. Protein product: CSASWGGASTAYEQYF.

The V call is TRBV18, the J call TRBJ2-5, with 11 bases aligning to TRBD2. The germline CDR1 and CDR2 sequences are KGHSH and LQKENI. Trimming removed 1 base from V and 5 bases from J; junction bases left unmatched: 6. The CDR3 length is 16 residues. In DNA, the CDR3 is TGTGCCAGCTCACCACAACTAGCGGGAGTCTTGGAGACCCAGTACTTC. Translating gives CASSPQLAGVLETQYF.

The rearrangement joins TRBV28 to TRBJ1-2; D call uncertain. Germline V gene data show CDR1 as MDHEN and CDR2 as SYDVKM. Trimming took off 3 bases at V and 3 bases at J, with 20 bases between the two ends. This CDR3 has 17 residues. The CDR3 region has the DNA TGTGCCAGCAGTTTCATCCCTTCAGCCACTCGGGACTATGGCTACACCTTC. It specifies CASSFIPSATRDYGYTF.

This chain links TRBV19 with TRBJ2-3, with 10 bases identical to TRBD2. Germline V gives CDR1 LNHDA, CDR2 SQIVND (reference sequence). J gave up 1 base and V 4 bases, and 5 bases lay outside the gene matches. CDR3 size: 16 residues. CDR3 nucleotide sequence: TGTGCCAGTAGTACTAGCGGGAGTCACGGCACAGATACGCAGTATTTT. It encodes CASSTSGSHGTDTQYF.

The chain is built from TRBV5-1 and TRBJ2-1; TRBD2 matches at 9 bases. From germline, CDR1 is SGHRS and CDR2 YFSETQ. V trimming: 0 bases; J trimming: 5 bases; junction bases outside the gene matches: 3. The CDR3 sequence is 15 residues long. CDR3 amino acids: CASSLVKREDNEQFF. In DNA form, the CDR3 reads TGCGCCAGCAGCTTGGTCAAGCGGGAGGACAATGAGCAGTTCTTC.

This chain links TRBV5-5 with TRBJ2-7; 7 bases align to TRBD1. The CDR3 length is 14 residues. The germline CDR1 and CDR2 sequences are SGHKS and YYEKEE (reference sequence). V lost 2 bases and J lost 0; bases outside the gene matches: 2. CDR3 loop: CASSFTGVSYEQYF. DNA of the CDR3: TGTGCCAGCAGCTTCACAGGGGTCTCCTACGAGCAGTACTTC. The full variable domain, in which reference TRBV5-5 and TRBJ2-7 provide the parts outside the CDR3, is DAGVTQSPTHLIKTRGQQVTLRCSPISGHKSVSWYQQVLGQGPQFIFQYYEKEERGRGNFPDRFSARQFPNYSSELNVNALLLGDSALYLCASSFTGVSYEQYFGPGTRLTVT.